The following is a T cell receptor beta chain sequence with its context. The repertoire was sequenced with immunoSEQ multiplex PCR; TCRdb's copy has only in-frame clones and lacks some. The data contain roughly 200,000 clones, around nine tenths of them singletons. This sample was included in a study of blood T cell repertoires in COVID-19. In the study overall: The United States, Italy and Spain supplied acute and convalescent COVID-19 samples. The analysed material was cDNA or gDNA that came from T cells, B-cell-depleted T cells, or PBMCs.

The trim removed 0 bases at V and 4 bases at J, leaving 4 bases unmatched. This CDR3 comprises 15 residues. The rearrangement links TRBV23-1 to TRBJ2-7, with 9 bases matching TRBD2. TRBV23-1 is sorted into the ORF group, with uncertain function. Sequences were obtained from peripheral blood. The sequence was obtained from a man younger than 30 with active or convalescent COVID-19. This chain's CDR3 is CASSQSFLAGYEQYF. DNA for the CDR3: TGCGCCAGCAGTCAATCTTTTCTAGCGGGGTACGAGCAGTACTTC.